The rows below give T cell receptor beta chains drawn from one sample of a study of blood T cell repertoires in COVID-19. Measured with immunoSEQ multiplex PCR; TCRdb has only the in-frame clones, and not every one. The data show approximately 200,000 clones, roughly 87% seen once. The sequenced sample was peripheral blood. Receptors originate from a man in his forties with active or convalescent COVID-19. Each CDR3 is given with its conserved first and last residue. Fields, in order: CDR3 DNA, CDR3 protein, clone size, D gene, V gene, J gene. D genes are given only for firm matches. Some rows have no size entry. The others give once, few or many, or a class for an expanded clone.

TGCGCCAGCAGTGTTGGACTAGCGGGAGAAGAGACCCAGTACTTC	CASSVGLAGEETQYF	.	TRBD2	TRBV10-1	TRBJ2-5
TGTGCCAGCAGCTCAGGACAGGGGACCTATGGCTACACCTTC	CASSSGQGTYGYTF	.	TRBD1	TRBV9	TRBJ1-2
TGCGCCAGCAGCTCAACGACAGGGGGAACTTACAATGAGCAGTTCTTC	CASSSTTGGTYNEQFF	.	TRBD1	TRBV4-1	TRBJ2-1
TGTGCCAGCAGCTTAAATGCAGGGGGAGAGTCCTACAATGAGCAGTTCTTC	CASSLNAGGESYNEQFF	.	TRBD1	TRBV7-3	TRBJ2-1
TGTGCCAGTAGTATGGCAAACCGAGGGACTGGAAACACCATATATTTT	CASSMANRGTGNTIYF	.	.	TRBV19	TRBJ1-3
TGCGCCAGCAGCTTGACTAGCGGGAGGAATGACGAGCAGTACTTC	CASSLTSGRNDEQYF	.	TRBD2	TRBV5-1	TRBJ2-7
TGTGCCAGCAGCCAAGCTGATGACAGGGCTTATAGCAATCAGCCCCAGCATTTT	CASSQADDRAYSNQPQHF	once	TRBD1	TRBV4-2	TRBJ1-5
TGTGCCAGCAGTCTCGTTGGGCAGCTCTACGAGCAGTACTTC	CASSLVGQLYEQYF	.	.	TRBV27	TRBJ2-7
TGTGCCAGCTGTGGGGCGGGGGCAGATACGCAGTATTTT	CASCGAGADTQYF	once	TRBD2	TRBV7-6	TRBJ2-3
TGTGCCACCAGTTTTGAGCGCTACGAGCAGTACTTC	CATSFERYEQYF	.	.	TRBV24-1	TRBJ2-7
TGCAGCGTTGCAGGCGGGAGGAACTACGAGCAGTACTTC	CSVAGGRNYEQYF	.	TRBD2	TRBV29-1	TRBJ2-7
TGCGCCAGCAGCCCCAGGGCGGGGGGGAGCAATGAGCAGTTCTTC	CASSPRAGGSNEQFF	once	TRBD2	TRBV5-1	TRBJ2-1
TGTGCCTCTAGCGGGGATCAATTTAACAATGAGCAGTTCTTC	CASSGDQFNNEQFF	.	TRBD2	TRBV30	TRBJ2-1
TGTGCCAGCAGCCTCGAAGTCCCCGGGAACGAGCAGTACTTC	CASSLEVPGNEQYF	.	.	TRBV7-9	TRBJ2-7
TGTGCCAGCTCACTACACAGAGCATCGAACACTGAAGCTTTCTTT	CASSLHRASNTEAFF	once	.	TRBV18	TRBJ1-1
TGTGCCAGTAGGGGACAGGGTGTGAACGGGCAGTTCTTC	CASRGQGVNGQFF	.	TRBD1	TRBV19	TRBJ2-1
TGTGCCAGCAGTAAGGTTGGACTTGCGGGGAGTGAGCAGTTCTTC	CASSKVGLAGSEQFF	.	.	TRBV27	TRBJ2-1
TGCGCCAGCGGCCGCGACAGTCTGAACACCGGGGAGCTGTTTTTT	CASGRDSLNTGELFF	.	.	TRBV10-1	TRBJ2-2
TGCGCCAGCAGCCAAGGGGACCCAGGGGTAGATACGCAGTATTTT	CASSQGDPGVDTQYF	.	.	TRBV5-1	TRBJ2-3
TGTGCCAGCAGTCGACAGGGGGGGCGAGGGGAGCTGTTTTTT	CASSRQGGRGELFF	.	TRBD1	TRBV28	TRBJ2-2
TGTGCCAGCAGCTTGACAGGGGCTTCCACAGATACGCAGTATTTT	CASSLTGASTDTQYF	few	TRBD1	TRBV7-6	TRBJ2-3